The sequence of this T cell receptor (beta chain) was determined in a study of T cell repertoires in cytomegalovirus infection. Study outcomes and limitations: Clonotype analysis showed dominance of the ex vivo response by HLA-C-restricted CMV-specific TCR beta clonotypes. People with CMV and the relevant HLA were identified by cumulative public TCR beta family frequency.

Concerning this clonotype itself: Its target is unknown.

Via MiXCR, TCRdb re-called the reads, giving one row per CDR3 protein. The repertoire has 700,000 to 850,000 distinct CDR3 sequences, 32% of them found once; the top ten carry roughly 12%. The CDR3 runs 14 residues. The V gene's germline CDR1 is MDHEN and CDR2 SYDVKM. Trimming cost V 8 bases and J 2 bases, with 12 bases left between them. The genes are TRBV28 and TRBJ1-4; D ambiguous. The TCR comes from a human donor in good health (CMV status not recorded). Some clones in this sample may be carry-over from other donors' samples. The specimen was cultured CD8+ T cells from PBMCs, collected from culture after CMV antigen stimulation. In nucleotides, the CDR3 is TGTGCCAGCGCCCGTTCTGGTACTAATGAAAAACTGTTTTTT. Its translation is CASARSGTNEKLFF.